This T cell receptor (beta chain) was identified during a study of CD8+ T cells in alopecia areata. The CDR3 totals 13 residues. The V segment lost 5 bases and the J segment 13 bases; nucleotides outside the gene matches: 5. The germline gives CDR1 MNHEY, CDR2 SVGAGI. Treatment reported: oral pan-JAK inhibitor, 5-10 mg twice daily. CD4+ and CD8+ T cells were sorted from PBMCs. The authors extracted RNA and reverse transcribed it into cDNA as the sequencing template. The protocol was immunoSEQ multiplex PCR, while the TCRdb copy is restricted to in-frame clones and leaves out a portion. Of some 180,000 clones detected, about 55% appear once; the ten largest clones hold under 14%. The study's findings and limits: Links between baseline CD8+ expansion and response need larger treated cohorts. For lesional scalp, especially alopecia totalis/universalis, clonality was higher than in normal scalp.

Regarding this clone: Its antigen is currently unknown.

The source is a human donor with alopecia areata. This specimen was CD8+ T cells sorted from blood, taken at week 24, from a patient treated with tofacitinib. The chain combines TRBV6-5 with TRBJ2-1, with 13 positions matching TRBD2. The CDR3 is CASSLGLAGVQFF. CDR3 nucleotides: TGTGCCAGCAGTCTCGGACTAGCGGGGGTCCAGTTCTTC.